This TCR beta chain was captured by sequencing in a study of cytomegalovirus exposure and HLA in healthy donors. Comments on this clone: Its antigen remains unknown.

Study observations and caveats: Most TCR beta V segments were productive about 90% or about 30% of the time in an earlier analysis. Overall, 164 TCR beta chains were annotated as cytomegalovirus-associated. Accurate prediction of HLA-A and HLA-B alleles (for most subjects) was reportedly achieved from TCR beta sequences. What was likely a sequencing artifact was a cluster of highly shared sequence variants.

Trimming removed 3 bases at V and 4 bases at J, with 15 bases between. The germline V gene has CDR1 SGHTA and CDR2 FQGNSA. The CDR3 runs 16 residues. This PCR relied on a set of 60 Vbeta primers and 13 Jbeta primers. Only in-frame clones appear in the TCRdb table, and some are missing; sequencing was by immunoSEQ multiplex PCR. This sample yields roughly 130,000 clones, of which about 78% are seen a single time; approximately 2.9% belongs to the top ten. The rearrangement uses TRBV7-2 and TRBJ2-2, with D possibly TRBD1 on 6 matching bases. The TCR comes from a human donor in good health. The source material was PBMCs. CDR3: CASSLDPGAGTGELFF. For the CDR3, the DNA is TGTGCCAGCAGCTTGGATCCAGGGGCGGGCACCGGGGAGCTGTTTTTT.